This passage covers 26 T cell receptor beta chains from one sample sequenced in a study of vaccination effects on CD4 cells after COVID-19. Clones were sequenced by immunoSEQ multiplex PCR, and TCRdb holds only the in-frame ones, with some missing. The table has 30,000 or so clones, about 72% seen once. Prior to sequencing, the ViraFEST assay stimulated PBMC with viral peptide pools, which expanded the antigen-specific CD4+ T cells. Isolation of CD4+ T cells took place after 10 days of culture. Antigens of these TCRs are unknown. The starting material was CD4+ T cells from PBMCs cultured with HCoV-229E spike peptides, obtained before COVID-19 vaccination. These receptors all stem from a human donor who received a COVID-19 vaccine.

In this sample, this clone turned up a few times. This rearrangement joins TRBV25-1 to TRBJ2-2; 7 positions agree with TRBD2. J was trimmed by 0 bases and V by 6 bases; bases with no gene match: 1. CDR3 size: 14 residues. Germline V CDR1 and CDR2: MGHDK, SYGVNS. The CDR3 region is CASRSGANTGELFF. The CDR3 DNA follows: TGTGCCAGCAGAAGCGGGGCGAACACCGGGGAGCTGTTTTTT.

V and J are TRBV7-8 and TRBJ2-7; 7 nucleotides agree with TRBD2. Trimming removed 0 bases from V and 3 bases from J; junction bases left unmatched: 2. The CDR3 has 14 residues. Germline lookup yields CDR1 SGHVS and CDR2 FQNEAQ. For the CDR3, the DNA is TGTGCCAGCAGCTTAGCGGGAGGGCTCTACGAGCAGTACTTC. Translating it yields CASSLAGGLYEQYF.

The V call is TRBV6-1, the J call TRBJ1-2; TRBD1 agrees at 8 bases. With 1 base clipped from V and 4 bases from J, the junction kept 5 bases outside the gene matches. Germline-derived CDR1 and CDR2 are MNHNS and SASEGT. The CDR3 contains 15 residues. Here the CDR3 DNA reads TGTGCCAGCAGTGAAGGACAGGGGATGGCCTATGGCTACACCTTC. As protein: CASSEGQGMAYGYTF.

CDR3 DNA: TGTGCCAGCAGTGAAACACTAGCGGGGGGTTCGGGAAGCTCCTACAATGAGCAGTTCTTC. As protein: CASSETLAGGSGSSYNEQFF. This chain connects TRBV6-1 to TRBJ2-1; 12 nucleotides align to TRBD2. This CDR3 has 20 amino acids. V trimming: 2 bases; J trimming: 0 bases; junction bases outside the gene matches: 11. Looked up from germline, CDR1 is MNHNS and CDR2 is SASEGT.

DNA of the CDR3: TGTGCCAGCACCCTTGGGGGGGCTCGGGCTAACTATGGCTACACCTTC. Translated: CASTLGGARANYGYTF. V is TRBV2 and J is TRBJ1-2; D is possibly TRBD1 (6 bases). Trimming stripped 7 bases from V and 0 bases from J, with 18 bases between. This CDR3 is built from 16 residues. The germline V gene encodes CDR1 SNHLY and CDR2 FYNNEI.

This clone showed up just a few times. The rearrangement uses TRBV29-1 and TRBJ1-1, with D hard to call. This CDR3 is built from 14 residues. V dropped 1 base and J dropped 3 bases, with 12 bases sitting between them. Germline CDR1 reads SQVTM; CDR2 reads ANQGSEA. CDR3 nucleotides: TGCAGCGTTGAAGTTAGAGGTTTAGACACTGAAGCTTTCTTT. Translation gives CSVEVRGLDTEAFF.

This rearrangement joins TRBV7-9 to TRBJ2-2, with 7 bases lining up with TRBD1. The CDR3 consists of 15 residues. Unmatched junction bases numbered 4, after V lost 5 bases and J lost 1 base. From germline, CDR1 is SEHNR and CDR2 FQNEAQ (reference sequence). The CDR3 here is CASSLDRVNTGELFF. The CDR3 DNA reads TGTGCCAGCAGCCTCGACAGGGTGAACACCGGGGAGCTGTTTTTT.

A few counts support this clone. The chain employs TRBV12-5 and TRBJ1-1, with D unresolved. Germline V gives CDR1 LGHNT, CDR2 FRNRAP. V lost 1 base and J lost 0, with 6 bases in between. CDR3 size: 14 residues. The CDR3 spells CASGLGLLNTEAFF. The CDR3 DNA is TGTGCTAGTGGTTTGGGCCTTCTGAACACTGAAGCTTTCTTT.

On this clone: A junction end diverges from the germline sequence, so it may reflect a read error. The chain joins TRBV11-2 to TRBJ2-7, with 8 bases matching TRBD1. The germline CDR1 and CDR2 sequences are SGHAT and FQNNGV. The CDR3 has 12 residues. The chain's CDR3 is CASSLDRGEQYF. Here the CDR3 DNA reads TGTGCCAGCAGCCTAGACAGGGGCGAGCAGTACTTC. The variable domain in full, completed from reference TRBV11-2 and TRBJ2-7, reads EAGVAQSPRYKIIEKRQSVAFWCNPISGHATLYWYQQILGQGPKLLIQFQNNGVVDDSQLPKDRFSAERLKGVDSTLKIQPAKLEDSAVYLCASSLDRGEQYFGPGTRLTVT.

By frequency in the sample, this clone is medium-sized. The chain recombines TRBV6-5 with TRBJ1-4; no clear D gene. From germline, CDR1 is MNHEY and CDR2 SVGAGI. The CDR3 is 13 residues long. V dropped 4 bases and J dropped 7 bases, with 10 bases sitting between them. The CDR3 spells CASSLWEGEKLFF. The CDR3 coding sequence is TGTGCCAGCAGTTTGTGGGAGGGTGAAAAACTGTTTTTT.

As regards this clone: One end of the junction fails to match germline, which may point to a read error. J is TRBJ2-1 and V is TRBV18; 11 bases align to TRBD2. CDR3 length equals 14 residues. CDR1 and CDR2 (germline): KGHSH, LQKENI. Written as DNA, the CDR3 is TGTGCCAGTTCACCGGGACTAGCGGAGCGAGAGCAGTTCTTC. Its protein product is CASSPGLAEREQFF.

V usage is TRBV19 and J usage is TRBJ2-3, with D perhaps matching TRBD2 (6 bases). Germline loops: CDR1 LNHDA, CDR2 SQIVND (reference sequence). CDR3 length: 14 residues. This CDR3 reads CATWDSGSTDTQYF. The CDR3 DNA is TGTGCAACCTGGGACTCTGGTAGCACAGATACGCAGTATTTT.

This clone came up once. The chain is built from TRBV30 and TRBJ2-3; 7 bases match TRBD2. The CDR3 is made up of 14 amino acids. Trimming took 4 bases from V and 0 from J; bases not matched to a gene: 4. Germline lookup yields CDR1 GTSNPN and CDR2 SVGIG (reference sequence). CDR3 in DNA: TGTGCCTGGACCGGGAGGATTAGCACAGATACGCAGTATTTT. Its protein is CAWTGRISTDTQYF.

This clone appeared a few times. The gene calls are TRBV20-1 and TRBJ1-2; D is ambiguous. V was clipped by 6 bases and J by 4 bases, with 9 bases between them. The CDR3 totals 11 residues. Germline V CDR1 and CDR2: DFQATT, SNEGSKA (reference sequence). The DNA of the CDR3 is TGCAGTGCCATGGGAGGCTATGGCTACACCTTC. Translation: CSAMGGYGYTF.

This chain uses TRBV28 with TRBJ2-7, with 8 nucleotides matching TRBD2. This CDR3 comprises 17 residues. Germline-derived CDR1 and CDR2 are MDHEN and SYDVKM. V was clipped by 5 bases and J by 2 bases; unmatched bases: 14. The CDR3 DNA is TGTGCCAGCAGTCCCCCTCTAGCGGGCCTATTGACCTACGAGCAGTACTTC. It specifies CASSPPLAGLLTYEQYF.

This clone was counted only a few times. The chain recombines TRBV10-3 with TRBJ2-3, with no clear D. V dropped 0 bases and J dropped 7 bases, with 14 bases sitting between them. This CDR3 region has 15 residues. Per the germline V gene, CDR1 is ENHRY and CDR2 is SYGVKD. As DNA, the CDR3 is TGTGCCATCAGTGAGTCCCGCTGGGGTAGGAATACGCAGTATTTT. Its translation: CAISESRWGRNTQYF.

The chain recombines TRBV25-1 with TRBJ2-5; 9 bases map to TRBD1. V lost 6 bases and J lost 0; bases outside the gene matches: 2. The germline V gene has CDR1 MGHDK and CDR2 SYGVNS. CDR3 length: 14 amino acids. CDR3 nucleotide sequence: TGTGCCAGCAGCGGACAGGGGCACCAAGAGACCCAGTACTTC. The encoded protein is CASSGQGHQETQYF.

The genes are TRBV29-1 and TRBJ1-2, with 8 bases identical to TRBD1. This CDR3 is built from 13 residues. V lost 7 bases, J lost 2 bases, and 6 bases stayed unmatched. In germline, CDR1 is SQVTM, CDR2 ANQGSEA. CDR3: CSGTGGGNYGYTF. For the CDR3, the DNA is TGCAGCGGTACAGGGGGAGGGAACTATGGCTACACCTTC.

The chain is built from TRBV6-5 and TRBJ1-3; D not resolved. Trimming took 0 bases from V and 3 from J, leaving 9 bases between them. The germline CDR1 and CDR2 sequences are MNHEY and SVGAGI. CDR3 length: 15 amino acids. The CDR3 coding sequence is TGTGCCAGCAGTTACTCGATTCCTTATGGAAACACCATATATTTT. It translates to CASSYSIPYGNTIYF.

The chain couples TRBV27 to TRBJ1-4, with a tentative D call TRBD1 (5 bases). V lost 5 bases and J lost 6, with 19 bases in between. The CDR3 is made up of 16 amino acids. Germline loops: CDR1 MNHEY, CDR2 SMNVEV (reference sequence). CDR3 sequence: CASSPEVRGAYEKLFF. CDR3 coding DNA: TGTGCCAGCAGTCCTGAGGTGCGGGGCGCCTATGAAAAACTGTTTTTT.

The V call is TRBV5-1, the J call TRBJ1-1; D uncertain. Deletions cut 5 bases from V and 1 base from J, with 12 bases between. The length of the CDR3 is 14 residues. The germline CDR1 and CDR2 sequences are SGHRS and YFSETQ. CDR3 amino acids: CASRYAMANTEAFF. The CDR3 DNA follows: TGCGCCAGCAGATATGCCATGGCGAACACTGAAGCTTTCTTT.

The genes are TRBV28 and TRBJ1-2; D unclear. The CDR3 runs to 14 residues. The V gene's germline CDR1 is MDHEN and CDR2 SYDVKM. Trimming took off 2 bases at V and 12 bases at J, with 19 bases between the two ends. The CDR3: CASSLTPRVPYDTF. The CDR3 DNA is TGTGCCAGCAGTTTAACACCTAGGGTCCCTTACGACACCTTC.

The chain carries TRBV6-7 and TRBJ1-6; D gene unclear. TRBV6-7 is an ORF for which the function is uncertain. Trimming cost V 0 bases and J 9 bases, with 9 bases left between them. This CDR3 is 14 amino acids long. CDR3 sequence (DNA): TGTGCCAGCAGTTACTCCGGCAGCCCTTCACCCCTCCACTTT. It specifies CASSYSGSPSPLHF.

The rearrangement joins TRBV15 to TRBJ2-5, with a weak D call TRBD2 (6 bases). The CDR3 has 16 residues. V was trimmed by 0 bases and J by 1 base, leaving 12 bases between them. Looked up from germline, CDR1 is LNHNV and CDR2 is YYDKDF (reference sequence). CDR3 bases: TGTGCCACCAGCAGAGAGGGGCGGGGATTCCAAGAGACCCAGTACTTC. Translated, it gives CATSREGRGFQETQYF.

The V call is TRBV3-1 (or the pseudogene TRBV3-2), the J call TRBJ2-3, with D perhaps being TRBD1 or TRBD2 (6 bases each). This CDR3 has 17 residues. The V and J ends lost 4 bases and 7 bases respectively, with 24 bases between them. Germline values: CDR1 LGHDT, CDR2 YNNKEL (reference sequence). The CDR3 protein is CASSLGRSGGAVNTQYF. CDR3 nucleotides: TGTGCCAGCAGCCTCGGAAGGTCCGGGGGCGCCGTTAATACGCAGTATTTT.

The J gene is TRBJ1-2, the V gene TRBV28; D unresolved. The CDR3 length is 13 residues. V lost 7 bases and J lost 7, with 16 bases in between. Looked up from germline, CDR1 is MDHEN and CDR2 is SYDVKM. The DNA of the CDR3 is TGTGCCAGCACATTCTCGATGAGGACTGGCTACACCTTC. Amino acid sequence: CASTFSMRTGYTF.